These T cell receptor beta chains were read from a single sample in a study of blood T cell repertoires in COVID-19. The repertoire was sequenced with immunoSEQ multiplex PCR; TCRdb's copy has only in-frame clones and lacks some. The table records 190,000 or so clones, around 86% of them present only once. Source material: peripheral blood. The receptors shown here come from a man aged 35-49 years with acute or convalescent COVID-19. CDR3s include the opening cysteine and the closing phenylalanine or tryptophan. A D gene is named only where the DNA matches it firmly. Rows may omit the clone size; those that give it use once, few, many or a size class.

v_call	j_call	d_call	clone_size	cdr3_aa	cdr3_nt
TRBV28	TRBJ1-1	-	-	CASGPGGRTEAFF	TGTGCCAGCGGGCCCGGGGGGCGCACTGAAGCTTTCTTT
TRBV11-2	TRBJ2-1	-	-	CASSLQGQWSNEQFF	TGTGCCAGCAGCCTACAGGGCCAGTGGTCCAATGAGCAGTTCTTC
TRBV18	TRBJ2-2	-	-	CASSTTLNTGELFF	TGTGCCAGCTCGACTACACTGAACACCGGGGAGCTGTTTTTT
TRBV25-1	TRBJ2-6	-	-	CASSPRDSGANVLTF	TGTGCCAGCTCCCCTCGGGATTCTGGGGCCAACGTCCTGACTTTC
TRBV19	TRBJ2-1	-	-	CASSTMAGMGHKGNEQFF	TGTGCCAGTAGTACAATGGCTGGGATGGGACACAAAGGGAATGAGCAGTTCTTC
TRBV5-6	TRBJ2-5	-	-	CASSLGRHLLSGETQYF	TGTGCCAGCAGCTTGGGCAGGCACTTACTTTCAGGGGAGACCCAGTACTTC
TRBV27	TRBJ1-1	-	-	CASSLDRNTEAFF	TGTGCCAGCAGTCTTGACAGAAACACTGAAGCTTTCTTT
TRBV29-1	TRBJ2-3	TRBD2	-	CSVEDGTSGNTDTQYF	TGCAGCGTTGAAGATGGGACTAGCGGGAACACAGATACGCAGTATTTT
TRBV19	TRBJ2-3	TRBD2	-	CASSPSGGEGSDTQYF	TGTGCCAGTAGTCCTAGCGGGGGGGAGGGCTCAGATACGCAGTATTTT
TRBV29-1	TRBJ2-7	-	-	CSVEQQVSHEQYF	TGCAGCGTTGAACAACAGGTCTCCCACGAGCAGTACTTC
TRBV2	TRBJ2-2	TRBD2	-	CASRPRSGGGTGELFF	TGTGCCAGCAGGCCCCGCAGCGGGGGGGGGACCGGGGAGCTGTTTTTT
TRBV28	TRBJ2-7	-	once	CASSSPRGDRTDYF	TGTGCCAGCAGTTCCCCCCGTGGAGACAGGACCGACTACTTC
TRBV7-2	TRBJ2-7	TRBD2	-	CASSLGGRVGQYF	TGTGCCAGCAGCTTAGGAGGGAGGGTGGGGCAGTACTTC
TRBV5-1	TRBJ2-2	TRBD1	-	CASSRDRSTGELFF	TGCGCCAGCAGCAGGGACAGGTCAACCGGGGAGCTGTTTTTT
TRBV6-6	TRBJ2-1	-	-	CASSPGLEQFF	TGTGCCAGCAGCCCAGGGCTTGAGCAGTTCTTC
TRBV5-8	TRBJ1-3	-	-	CASSWMGGQPFSGNTIYF	TGTGCCAGCAGCTGGATGGGGGGGCAGCCATTCTCTGGAAACACCATATATTTT
TRBV19	TRBJ1-5	TRBD1	-	CASSLWTGRQPQHF	TGTGCCAGTAGTCTATGGACAGGTCGTCAGCCCCAGCATTTT
TRBV5-1	TRBJ1-1	-	-	CASSPRVMNTEAFF	TGCGCCAGCAGCCCCAGGGTCATGAACACTGAAGCTTTCTTT
TRBV18	TRBJ2-1	TRBD2	-	CASSPPPSGGPFNEQFF	TGTGCCAGCTCACCACCGCCTAGCGGGGGACCTTTTAATGAGCAGTTCTTC
TRBV27	TRBJ2-5	TRBD2	-	CASSDRQRGFQETQYF	TGTGCCAGCAGTGACCGACAGCGGGGGTTCCAAGAGACCCAGTACTTC
TRBV7-9	TRBJ1-4	-	once	CASSLEWQTNEKLFF	TGTGCCAGCAGCTTAGAATGGCAGACTAATGAAAAACTGTTTTTT
TRBV10-2	TRBJ2-1	TRBD2	-	CASAGTSGNNEQFF	TGCGCCAGCGCCGGGACTAGCGGCAACAATGAGCAGTTCTTC
TRBV28	TRBJ2-5	-	-	CASRGGGRGETQYF	TGTGCCAGCAGAGGGGGGGGCCGTGGGGAGACCCAGTACTTC
TRBV30	TRBJ2-7	TRBD1	-	CAWRNRDSSSYEQYF	TGTGCCTGGAGGAACCGGGACAGCAGCTCCTACGAGCAGTACTTC
TRBV6-5	TRBJ2-7	TRBD2	-	CASSYPSAGDEQYF	TGTGCCAGCAGTTACCCATCGGCGGGGGACGAGCAGTACTTC
TRBV9	TRBJ1-1	-	-	CASSVGVGGSATEAFF	TGTGCCAGCAGCGTAGGAGTTGGAGGGTCGGCCACTGAAGCTTTCTTT
TRBV9	TRBJ2-3	-	-	CASSYGADTQYF	TGTGCCAGCAGCTACGGAGCAGATACGCAGTATTTT
TRBV5-6	TRBJ1-4	-	-	CASSLTGHSGEKLFF	TGTGCCAGCAGCTTAACAGGGCACTCAGGGGAAAAACTGTTTTTT
TRBV30	TRBJ2-7	-	-	CAWSVATYYEQYF	TGTGCCTGGAGTGTAGCAACCTACTACGAGCAGTACTTC
TRBV6-2/TRBV6-3	TRBJ2-3	TRBD1	few	CASSYSRGQGALDTQYF	TGTGCCAGCAGTTACTCCCGGGGACAGGGGGCCTTGGATACGCAGTATTTT
TRBV6-5	TRBJ1-5	TRBD1	few	CASTPTGDISQPQHF	TGTGCCAGCACCCCGACAGGGGACATAAGTCAGCCCCAGCATTTT
TRBV6-5	TRBJ2-2	-	-	CASTLEVGAGELFF	TGTGCCAGCACTTTGGAGGTTGGAGCCGGGGAGCTGTTTTTT
TRBV15	TRBJ2-2	TRBD1	-	CATAGQGGTGELFF	TGTGCCACTGCGGGACAGGGTGGCACCGGGGAGCTGTTTTTT
TRBV19	TRBJ1-3	-	-	CASSTTTTLIGNTIYF	TGTGCCAGTAGCACGACGACGACACTGATTGGAAACACCATATATTTT
TRBV4-1	TRBJ2-5	-	-	CASSLRQGQETQYF	TGCGCCAGCAGTTTGAGGCAGGGCCAAGAGACCCAGTACTTC
TRBV7-2	TRBJ2-2	-	-	CASKGGGNTGELFF	TGTGCCAGCAAGGGCGGGGGCAACACCGGGGAGCTGTTTTTT